The 27 T cell receptor beta chains reported below all come from one sample, sequenced in a study of Graves' ophthalmopathy and Graves' hyperthyroidism. Amplification from RNA transcripts yielded the TCR beta CDR3 regions. Amplification began with first-round RT-PCR using HTBI primers, then second-round multiplex PCR was performed. TCRdb called the multiplex PCR reads again in MiXCR, with one record for every CDR3 protein. The repertoire holds a few hundred thousand distinct CDR3 sequences, with about two fifths as singletons. The sequenced sample consisted of peripheral blood or thyroid tissue (not recorded which). Every receptor here comes from an adult man with Graves' hyperthyroidism.

The genes are TRBV7-9 and TRBJ1-6; D is perhaps TRBD1 (6 bases). The CDR3 length is 15 residues. Trimming cost V 3 bases and J 7 bases, with 13 bases left between them. CDR1 is SEHNR, CDR2 FQNEAQ, per germline (reference sequence). In DNA, the CDR3 is TGTGCCAGCAGCTTGGACAGAGGTCAAAATTCACCCCTCCACTTT. Translation gives CASSLDRGQNSPLHF.

This chain connects TRBV12-3 or TRBV12-4 to TRBJ1-6; TRBD1 matches at 8 bases. The CDR3 spans 18 residues. Trimming removed 6 bases from V and 0 bases from J; junction bases left unmatched: 10. CDR3 nucleotides: TGTGCCAGCAGCCAACAGGGGACAGGTGGCTCCTATAATTCACCCCTCCACTTT. This gives the protein CASSQQGTGGSYNSPLHF.

This clonotype was seen a few times. This sequence joins TRBV30 and TRBJ1-6, with 8 bases identical to TRBD1. J was trimmed by 7 bases and V by 2 bases; bases with no gene match: 7. The CDR3 loop spans 15 amino acids. Germline V gene sequence: CDR1 GTSNPN, CDR2 SVGIG (reference sequence). CDR3 protein: CAWSTGTGGNSPLHF. The CDR3 DNA reads TGTGCCTGGAGTACCGGGACAGGCGGGAATTCACCCCTCCACTTT.

This chain uses TRBV29-1 with TRBJ1-2, with 8 bases that match TRBD1. Germline V CDR1 and CDR2: SQVTM, ANQGSEA. V lost 6 bases to trimming and J lost 3 bases; unmatched junction nucleotides: 6. This CDR3 is 13 amino acids long. The CDR3 here is CSVLDRAYYGYTF. In nucleotides, the CDR3 is TGCAGCGTGTTGGACAGGGCCTACTATGGCTACACCTTC.

Concerning this clonotype: A much bigger clone sits one base away, suggesting this may be a read error. This sequence joins TRBV19 and TRBJ2-7, with D perhaps assigned TRBD1 or TRBD2 (5 bases each). This CDR3 is built from 12 residues. V dropped 11 bases and J dropped 3 bases, with 14 bases sitting between them. CDR1 and CDR2 from the germline V gene are LNHDA and SQIVND (reference sequence). CDR3 DNA: TGTGCCGGTCGGGACGGATTCTACGAGCAGTACTTC. Protein sequence: CAGRDGFYEQYF.

The chain recombines TRBV15 with TRBJ1-2, with TRBD1 identical over 9 bases. Germline trimming cut 6 bases from V and 6 bases from J; bases unmatched to any gene: 8. Germline-derived CDR1 and CDR2 are LNHNV and YYDKDF (reference sequence). The CDR3 runs to 14 residues. CDR3 in amino acids: CATRLDRGRHGYTF. Here the CDR3 DNA reads TGTGCCACCAGGCTGGACAGGGGACGTCATGGCTACACCTTC.

The CDR3 region has the DNA TGTGCCAGCAGCCAAGGAAGTGTCAGGGCCTCCGGGGAGCTGTTTTTT. Amino acids: CASSQGSVRASGELFF. The chain joins TRBV7-9 to TRBJ2-2; weak D call: TRBD1 (5 bases). CDR3 length: 16 residues. The germline CDR1 and CDR2 sequences are SEHNR and FQNEAQ (reference sequence). The germline V and J ends were trimmed by 5 bases and 6 bases, with 19 bases remaining between them.

This clonotype was observed a few times. This chain uses TRBV5-1 with TRBJ1-4, with 11 positions matching TRBD1. With V trimmed by 4 bases and J by 3 bases, 5 bases remained unmatched. This CDR3 contains 16 residues. Germline CDR1 SGHRS, CDR2 YFSETQ. This CDR3 is CASSPGQGAANEKLFF. The CDR3 DNA is TGCGCCAGCAGCCCTGGACAGGGGGCGGCTAATGAAAAACTGTTTTTT.

The chain joins TRBV6-6 to TRBJ2-5; possible D gene TRBD2, 5 bases. This CDR3 contains 13 residues. Trimming cost V 10 bases and J 3 bases, with 15 bases left between them. CDR1 is MNHNY, CDR2 SVGAGI, per germline (reference sequence). The CDR3 loop reads CATDGGPKETQYF. DNA for the CDR3: TGTGCCACAGACGGAGGTCCCAAAGAGACCCAGTACTTC.

This clonotype has just a few counts. The chain employs TRBV20-1 and TRBJ1-3; D gene ambiguous. This CDR3 spans 14 amino acids. The germline V gene has CDR1 DFQATT and CDR2 SNEGSKA (reference sequence). Between the trimmed V and J ends, which lost 1 base and 0 bases, there was a span of 7 bases. CDR3 in amino acids: CSARGLDSGNTIYF. The CDR3 DNA follows: TGCAGTGCTAGAGGACTGGACTCTGGAAACACCATATATTTT.

V is TRBV6-6 and J is TRBJ1-6; D possibly corresponds to TRBD1 (6 bases). V was trimmed by 6 bases and J by 0 bases, leaving 21 bases between them. Germline V gene lookup returns CDR1 MNHNY and CDR2 SVGAGI (reference sequence). The CDR3 contains 19 residues. Here the CDR3 reads CASSPRDTVRSSYNSPLHF. As DNA, the CDR3 is TGTGCCAGCAGCCCCCGGGACACCGTTCGGAGCTCCTATAATTCACCCCTCCACTTT.

At least ten counts were recorded for this clonotype. This sequence joins TRBV12-3 or TRBV12-4 and TRBJ1-1; D gene ambiguous. Trimming stripped 2 bases from V and 4 bases from J, with 11 bases between. The CDR3 is made up of 14 amino acids. The CDR3 reads CASSLYGDGTEAFF. CDR3 nucleotides: TGTGCCAGCAGTTTATACGGGGATGGCACTGAAGCTTTCTTT.

This clonotype was recorded many times. This chain links TRBV25-1 with TRBJ1-1; TRBD1 is a possible D gene (5 bases). The V end was cut by 6 bases, the J end by 8 bases, with 28 bases between. Looked up from germline, CDR1 is MGHDK and CDR2 is SYGVNS. The CDR3 runs to 17 residues. CDR3 in amino acids: CASSEGAPRAVLGEAFF. CDR3 DNA: TGTGCCAGCAGCGAAGGGGCCCCCCGAGCAGTGCTGGGCGAAGCTTTCTTT.

This clonotype was found many times. The CDR3 DNA reads TGTGCCAGTAGTATCCGAGTCTATGGCAATCAGCCCCAGCATTTT. Amino acids: CASSIRVYGNQPQHF. This sequence joins TRBV19 and TRBJ1-5, with D unresolved. V was trimmed by 3 bases and J by 2 bases, leaving 11 bases between them. CDR3 length equals 15 residues. Looked up from germline, CDR1 is LNHDA and CDR2 is SQIVND (reference sequence).

The chain has TRBV20-1 and TRBJ2-7; D might be TRBD2 (5 bases). The germline V gene encodes CDR1 DFQATT and CDR2 SNEGSKA (reference sequence). Trimming left V 4 bases short and J 1 base short, with 14 bases between. CDR3 length equals 14 residues. CDR3 DNA: TGCAGTGCTATCCGGACTCCGGATTCCTACGAGCAGTACTTC. It specifies CSAIRTPDSYEQYF.

The chain couples TRBV4-1 to TRBJ2-5, with 7 bases lining up with TRBD2. Unmatched junction bases numbered 13, after V lost 4 bases and J lost 5 bases. The germline V gene has CDR1 MGHRA and CDR2 YSYEKL. This CDR3 is 16 amino acids long. DNA for the CDR3: TGCGCCAGCAGCCTAGATCAGCCAGGGCGGGGGGAGACCCAGTACTTC. Encoded protein: CASSLDQPGRGETQYF.

This rearrangement joins TRBV20-1 to TRBJ1-2, with 12 bases fitting TRBD1. In germline, CDR1 is DFQATT, CDR2 SNEGSKA (reference sequence). The V gene end was trimmed by 6 bases and the J gene end by 7 bases; junction bases not matched to a gene: 9. The CDR3 runs 14 residues. DNA for the CDR3: TGCAGTGCCTCACCGGGACAGGGGGCTGTTGGCTACACCTTC. Its protein product is CSASPGQGAVGYTF.

Comments on this clonotype: A much bigger clone sits one base away, suggesting this may be a read error. This chain connects TRBV7-8 to TRBJ2-5; D call uncertain. CDR1 and CDR2 from the germline V gene are SGHVS and FQNEAQ. V was shortened by 3 bases and J by 3 bases, with 8 bases between the two germline ends. The CDR3 has 13 residues. The CDR3 protein is CASSFAREETQYF. The DNA for the CDR3 is TGTGCCAGCAGCTTCGCACGGGAAGAGACCCAGTACTTC.

This clonotype was detected ten times or more. The chain is built from TRBV11-3 and TRBJ1-2; D remains unclear. V was trimmed by 4 bases and J by 4 bases, leaving 10 bases between them. CDR1 and CDR2 from the germline V gene are SGHNT and YENEEA. The CDR3 contains 13 residues. The CDR3 sequence: CASSSEGFYGYTF. CDR3 coding DNA: TGTGCCAGCAGCTCGGAGGGTTTCTATGGCTACACCTTC.

This chain joins TRBV5-5 and TRBJ1-2; D is undetermined. Trimming removed 2 bases from V and 2 bases from J, with 10 bases in between. The length of the CDR3 is 14 residues. Germline V gene sequence: CDR1 SGHKS, CDR2 YYEKEE (reference sequence). The CDR3 nucleotides are TGTGCCAGCAGCTTATCTCACGGGAACTATGGCTACACCTTC. Translating it yields CASSLSHGNYGYTF.

Ten or more counts support this clonotype. V gene TRBV7-9 combines with J gene TRBJ2-5; 7 bases align to TRBD1. The germline V gene has CDR1 SEHNR and CDR2 FQNEAQ (reference sequence). J lost 3 bases, V lost 1 base, and 2 bases had no gene match. This CDR3 has 14 residues. The CDR3 nucleotides read TGTGCCAGCAGCTTAGAAGGGACAGAAGAGACCCAGTACTTC. Protein sequence: CASSLEGTEETQYF.

This chain uses TRBV28 with TRBJ1-1, with D unclear. Looked up from germline, CDR1 is MDHEN and CDR2 is SYDVKM. The CDR3 runs to 13 residues. V was shortened by 4 bases and J by 4 bases, with 10 bases between the two germline ends. The CDR3 loop is CASSYGGATEAFF. The DNA for the CDR3 is TGTGCCAGCAGTTACGGAGGTGCCACTGAAGCTTTCTTT.

This clonotype was detected many times. The V gene is TRBV19, the J gene TRBJ1-2; a weak D match, TRBD1 (6 bases). The CDR3 loop spans 17 amino acids. CDR1 is LNHDA, CDR2 SQIVND, per germline (reference sequence). Trimming pared 0 bases from V and 5 bases from J, leaving 19 bases between. The CDR3 loop reads CASSIEGPGTGWYGYTF. Written as DNA, the CDR3 is TGTGCCAGTAGTATAGAGGGTCCAGGCACAGGGTGGTATGGCTACACCTTC.

This clonotype was seen a few times. With a much larger clone just one base away, this may be a read error. Lacking the conserved final phenylalanine or tryptophan, this CDR3 likely reflects a read error. The chain couples TRBV7-9 to TRBJ2-5; D uncertain. With 6 bases removed from V and 2 bases from J, the gap between germline ends came to 16 bases. Looked up from germline, CDR1 is SEHNR and CDR2 is FQNEAQ (reference sequence). The CDR3 extends over 15 amino acids. The CDR3, as DNA: TGTGCCAGCAGTTTACAGCGACCCTTACAAGAGACCCAGTACCTC. Protein product: CASSLQRPLQETQYL.

This clonotype was seen repeatedly, ten times or more. The rearrangement joins TRBV29-1 to TRBJ2-6; weak D call: TRBD1 (8 bases). The CDR3 extends over 20 amino acids. The V and J ends lost 7 bases and 0 bases respectively, with 28 bases between them. The V gene's germline CDR1 is SQVTM and CDR2 ANQGSEA. The CDR3 bases are TGCAGCGCCGGGGGGACAGGAGCCTCCACCCGTAGCTCTGGGGCCAACGTCCTGACTTTC. The encoded protein is CSAGGTGASTRSSGANVLTF.

This clonotype showed up just a few times. A much larger clone is a single base away; this may be a read error. The missing conserved phenylalanine or tryptophan at the end of this CDR3 makes a read error likely. The chain has TRBV12-3 or TRBV12-4 and TRBJ2-7; tentatively, D is TRBD1 (6 bases). This CDR3 is 13 amino acids long. Trimming removed 3 bases at V and 3 bases at J, with 9 bases between. The CDR3 is CASSFLGGYEQYL. In nucleotides, the CDR3 is TGTGCCAGCAGTTTTCTAGGGGGCTACGAGCAGTACCTC.

Regarding this clonotype: The junction does not match germline at one end; this may be a read error. The CDR3: CASSSASGGAGNEQFF. For the CDR3, the DNA is TGTGCCAGCAGCTCCGCTAGCGGGGGGGCCGGCAATGAGCAGTTCTTC. The chain uses TRBV4-1 and TRBJ2-7; 12 bases are a match to TRBD2. The DNA end favors TRBJ2-1, so the J call may be wrong. This CDR3 contains 16 residues. The germline gives CDR1 MGHRA, CDR2 YSYEKL.